The 13 T cell receptor beta chains presented below share a single source sample, sequenced in a study of blood T cell repertoires in COVID-19 (dated by TCRdb to about 2020). Library preparation used the immunoSEQ multiplex PCR assay. Sourced from immuneACCESS, this table was stored by TCRdb with only in-frame sequences that have V and J called. A share of the clones is absent; for the studies checked, an unresolved V gene accounts for under half, and the remainder has no known explanation. The sample contains hundreds of thousands of clones, approximately 81% of them found a single time. In total, the top ten clones hold roughly 3.6% of the sample. Sequencing was done on a sample of peripheral blood. The receptors derive from a young woman with acute or convalescent COVID-19.

The rearrangement links TRBV30 to TRBJ1-1; no clear D gene. Germline loops: CDR1 GTSNPN, CDR2 SVGIG (reference sequence). This CDR3 region has 11 residues. The V and J ends lost 2 bases and 10 bases respectively, with 11 bases between them. The CDR3 DNA follows: TGTGCCTGGAGTATGAGGAAAGGAGCTTTCTTT. Protein sequence: CAWSMRKGAFF.

The chain recombines TRBV28 with TRBJ1-1; no definite D call. There are 13 residues in the CDR3. The germline V gene encodes CDR1 MDHEN and CDR2 SYDVKM. Trimming took off 0 bases at V and 6 bases at J, with 8 bases between the two ends. The CDR3: CASSLWDSPEAFF. Here the CDR3 DNA reads TGTGCCAGCAGTTTATGGGATAGCCCTGAAGCTTTCTTT. Full variable domain (remainder filled in from reference TRBV28 and TRBJ1-1): DVKVTQSSRYLVKRTGEKVFLECVQDMDHENMFWYRQDPGLGLRLIYFSYDVKMKEKGDIPEGYSVSREKKERFSLILESASTNQTSMYLCASSLWDSPEAFFGQGTRLTVV.

The gene calls are TRBV6-5 and TRBJ2-5; TRBD2 is a possible D gene (6 bases). V was pared by 4 bases and J by 4 bases, with 13 bases between. There are 14 residues in the CDR3. In germline, CDR1 is MNHEY, CDR2 SVGAGI. CDR3 nucleotides: TGTGCCAGCAGTTTCGGGGGTCAACGAGAGACCCAGTACTTC. This sequence encodes CASSFGGQRETQYF.

In this sample, this clone turned up a few times. This chain connects TRBV6-5 to TRBJ1-6; unclear D gene. Germline V lookup: CDR1 MNHEY, CDR2 SVGAGI. CDR3 length equals 15 residues. V was shortened by 5 bases and J by 10 bases, with 18 bases between the two germline ends. The CDR3 region is CASSPRPDSGSPLHF. CDR3 coding DNA: TGTGCCAGCAGTCCCCGACCGGACTCGGGATCACCCCTCCACTTT.

This clone was found a few times. The chain carries TRBV6-5 and TRBJ1-5; D remains unclear. Trimming took 2 bases from V and 9 from J, leaving 14 bases between them. The germline V gene has CDR1 MNHEY and CDR2 SVGAGI. There are 14 residues in the CDR3. CDR3 protein: CASSYRALLPPQHF. For the CDR3, the DNA is TGTGCCAGCAGTTACAGAGCCCTCTTGCCGCCCCAGCATTTT.

The J gene is TRBJ2-3, the V gene TRBV28, with a possible D match to TRBD2 (5 bases). Germline V CDR1 and CDR2: MDHEN, SYDVKM. V lost 5 bases and J 3 bases, leaving 18 bases between the germline ends. The CDR3 totals 16 residues. CDR3 coding DNA: TGTGCCAGCAGTCGTAGACTAATTTATGGAACAGATACGCAGTATTTT. It encodes CASSRRLIYGTDTQYF.

V and J are TRBV28 and TRBJ1-4; 10 bases match TRBD1. The CDR3 runs 16 residues. V dropped 8 bases and J dropped 3; count of bases not matched to a gene: 9. CDR1 is MDHEN, CDR2 SYDVKM, per germline. The CDR3 loop is CASAYLGTGANEKLFF. The CDR3, as DNA: TGTGCCAGCGCCTACTTAGGGACAGGGGCTAATGAAAAACTGTTTTTT. Supplemented by reference TRBV28 and TRBJ1-4, the full variable domain reads DVKVTQSSRYLVKRTGEKVFLECVQDMDHENMFWYRQDPGLGLRLIYFSYDVKMKEKGDIPEGYSVSREKKERFSLILESASTNQTSMYLCASAYLGTGANEKLFFGSGTQLSVL.

The chain combines TRBV10-3 with TRBJ2-1, with 7 bases lining up with TRBD2. The J segment lost 7 bases and the V segment lost 4 bases, leaving 10 bases of the junction unmatched. This CDR3 spans 15 amino acids. Germline CDR1 is ENHRY and CDR2 is SYGVKD. The CDR3 DNA sequence: TGTGCCATCAGTGTCGTCGGGGAGGGAGGTAATGAGCAGTTCTTC. It encodes CAISVVGEGGNEQFF.

The chain combines TRBV18 with TRBJ1-3; D is undetermined. V dropped 4 bases and J dropped 0 bases, with 13 bases sitting between them. CDR1 and CDR2 (germline): KGHSH, LQKENI. The length of the CDR3 is 16 residues. The CDR3: CASSLNPSGSGNTIYF. CDR3 coding DNA: TGTGCCAGCTCACTCAACCCCTCCGGCTCTGGAAACACCATATATTTT.

This clone was found once. The rearrangement uses TRBV6-1 and TRBJ1-4; D gene ambiguous. Trimming stripped 1 base from V and 4 bases from J, with 4 bases between. This CDR3 is 13 amino acids long. Germline V gene sequence: CDR1 MNHNS, CDR2 SASEGT. CDR3 sequence (DNA): TGTGCCAGCAGTGAAGGGCTTAATGAAAAACTGTTTTTT. Its protein product is CASSEGLNEKLFF.

This sequence joins TRBV3-1 (or the pseudogene TRBV3-2) and TRBJ1-2, with TRBD1 matching over 11 bases. In germline, CDR1 is LGHDT, CDR2 YNNKEL (reference sequence). There are 16 residues in the CDR3. The V gene end was trimmed by 0 bases and the J gene end by 3 bases; junction bases not matched to a gene: 3. The CDR3 loop reads CASSQERTGGDYGYTF. CDR3 sequence (DNA): TGTGCCAGCAGCCAAGAGAGGACAGGGGGCGACTATGGCTACACCTTC.

The genes are TRBV2 and TRBJ1-1; possibly TRBD1 for D (6 bases). Trimming shortened V by 6 bases and J by 7 bases, and 12 bases separated the two germline ends. CDR1 is SNHLY, CDR2 FYNNEI, per germline. The CDR3 runs 12 residues. CDR3 amino acids: CASRTQGNEAFF. The CDR3 DNA reads TGTGCCAGCAGAACCCAGGGGAATGAAGCTTTCTTT.

The chain has TRBV19 and TRBJ1-4; 8 bases are shared with TRBD1. The CDR3 extends over 19 amino acids. With 5 bases clipped from V and 0 bases from J, the junction kept 14 bases outside the gene matches. CDR1 is LNHDA and CDR2 is SQIVND in the germline V gene (reference sequence). The CDR3 coding sequence is TGTGCCAGTAGTCTAAGATTCCGGGACAGGCAAGCAACTAATGAAAAACTGTTTTTT. Translation gives CASSLRFRDRQATNEKLFF.